This T cell receptor (beta chain) was captured by sequencing in a study of T cells after yellow fever vaccination. Study-level background: Fractions with few cells were prepared using SMART-Seq v4 Ultra Low Input.

Broader study findings: Abundant clonotypes from the bulk population could contaminate FACS-sorted repertoires. Post-booster samples contained most primary-vaccination clones (around 96% CD4, almost 90% CD8).

TCRdb processed the 5' RACE reads anew with MiXCR; each CDR3 protein has one entry. The sample includes about 310,000 distinct CDR3 sequences, around 3.9% of them seen just once. Remarks on this clonotype: What it recognizes is unknown.

This TCR was recovered from a young man who received the YFV17D yellow fever vaccine. The sequencing here drew on PBMCs, taken on the day of the yellow fever booster vaccination.

CDR3 residues: CASSLIGLGANTEAFF. The CDR3 coding sequence is TGCGCCAGCAGCTTGATAGGGTTGGGGGCGAACACTGAAGCTTTCTTT. This chain connects TRBV5-1 to TRBJ1-1, with a weak D call TRBD1 (6 bases). CDR1 is SGHRS and CDR2 is YFSETQ in the germline V gene. V was pared by 1 base and J by 1 base, with 14 bases between. This CDR3 is built from 16 residues.